The next 7 T cell receptor beta chains were all read from a single sample in a study of human T cells and chemical hapten exposure. One entry per CDR3 protein, called by TCRdb with MiXCR from the RACE reads. The sample carries about 120,000 distinct CDR3 sequences, roughly 13% recorded once. This sample's time point: patch test 1, 2 weeks after DPC sensitization. Treatment in this sample: therapeutic diphenylcyclopropenone sensitization with weekly scalp DPC. Sequencing used whole blood, obtained in connection with sensitization to the hapten diphenylcyclopropenone (DPC). These receptors came from a man aged 18 to 29 with alopecia areata. Some clones in this sample may be carry-over from other donors' samples.

In this sample, this clonotype turned up a few times. This chain uses TRBV29-1 with TRBJ2-3, with 7 bases that match TRBD1. In germline, CDR1 is SQVTM, CDR2 ANQGSEA. V shed 3 bases and J 2 bases; nucleotides not matched to a gene: 2. There are 13 residues in the CDR3. CDR3 nucleotides: TGCAGCGTTGAGGGGACAGCCACAGATACGCAGTATTTT. Its protein is CSVEGTATDTQYF.

This clonotype has more than one count but fewer than ten. The V and J genes are TRBV9 and TRBJ2-3; possibly TRBD1 for D (5 bases). The V end was cut by 4 bases, the J end by 4 bases, with 16 bases between. The CDR3 runs 15 residues. Germline V gene lookup returns CDR1 SGDLS and CDR2 YYNGEE. This CDR3 is CASSPLTVTPDTQYF. The CDR3, as DNA: TGTGCCAGCAGCCCACTGACAGTGACACCAGATACGCAGTATTTT.

The J gene is TRBJ1-2, the V gene TRBV7-9, with 7 nucleotides matching TRBD1. Germline V gene lookup returns CDR1 SEHNR and CDR2 FQNEAQ (reference sequence). J lost 5 bases, V lost 4 bases, and 7 bases had no gene match. CDR3 length equals 14 residues. The CDR3 here is CASSWGQTKYGYTF. For the CDR3, the DNA is TGTGCCAGCAGCTGGGGACAGACAAAATATGGCTACACCTTC.

The V gene is TRBV7-7, the J gene TRBJ2-5; D uncertain. This CDR3 is 13 amino acids long. Germline assignment: CDR1 SSHAT and CDR2 FNYEAQ (reference sequence). Trimming stripped 0 bases from V and 4 bases from J, with 6 bases between. This chain's CDR3 is CASSLAAGETQYF. CDR3 bases: TGTGCCAGCAGCTTAGCAGCCGGAGAGACCCAGTACTTC.

The chain recombines TRBV29-1 with TRBJ2-3, with 8 bases aligning to TRBD1. There are 12 residues in the CDR3. Germline lookup yields CDR1 SQVTM and CDR2 ANQGSEA. Trimming took 4 bases from V and 4 from J; bases not matched to a gene: 1. The CDR3 DNA is TGCAGCGTTGTGGACAGGGCAGATACGCAGTATTTT. Its translation is CSVVDRADTQYF.

This clonotype was counted between two and nine times. The chain couples TRBV7-2 to TRBJ2-5, with 9 bases that match TRBD1. The germline CDR1 and CDR2 sequences are SGHTA and FQGNSA. The CDR3 length is 13 residues. The ends lost 5 bases at V and 5 bases at J; junction bases unmatched: 3. Here the CDR3 reads CASSRDRGETQYF. In nucleotides, the CDR3 is TGTGCCAGCAGCAGAGACAGGGGGGAGACCCAGTACTTC.

The chain combines TRBV19 with TRBJ1-5; no firm D call. V dropped 6 bases and J dropped 3 bases, with 9 bases sitting between them. This CDR3 spans 13 amino acids. The germline V gene encodes CDR1 LNHDA and CDR2 SQIVND (reference sequence). DNA of the CDR3: TGTGCCAGTAGGTTATACCTCAATCAGCCCCAGCATTTT. Protein product: CASRLYLNQPQHF.